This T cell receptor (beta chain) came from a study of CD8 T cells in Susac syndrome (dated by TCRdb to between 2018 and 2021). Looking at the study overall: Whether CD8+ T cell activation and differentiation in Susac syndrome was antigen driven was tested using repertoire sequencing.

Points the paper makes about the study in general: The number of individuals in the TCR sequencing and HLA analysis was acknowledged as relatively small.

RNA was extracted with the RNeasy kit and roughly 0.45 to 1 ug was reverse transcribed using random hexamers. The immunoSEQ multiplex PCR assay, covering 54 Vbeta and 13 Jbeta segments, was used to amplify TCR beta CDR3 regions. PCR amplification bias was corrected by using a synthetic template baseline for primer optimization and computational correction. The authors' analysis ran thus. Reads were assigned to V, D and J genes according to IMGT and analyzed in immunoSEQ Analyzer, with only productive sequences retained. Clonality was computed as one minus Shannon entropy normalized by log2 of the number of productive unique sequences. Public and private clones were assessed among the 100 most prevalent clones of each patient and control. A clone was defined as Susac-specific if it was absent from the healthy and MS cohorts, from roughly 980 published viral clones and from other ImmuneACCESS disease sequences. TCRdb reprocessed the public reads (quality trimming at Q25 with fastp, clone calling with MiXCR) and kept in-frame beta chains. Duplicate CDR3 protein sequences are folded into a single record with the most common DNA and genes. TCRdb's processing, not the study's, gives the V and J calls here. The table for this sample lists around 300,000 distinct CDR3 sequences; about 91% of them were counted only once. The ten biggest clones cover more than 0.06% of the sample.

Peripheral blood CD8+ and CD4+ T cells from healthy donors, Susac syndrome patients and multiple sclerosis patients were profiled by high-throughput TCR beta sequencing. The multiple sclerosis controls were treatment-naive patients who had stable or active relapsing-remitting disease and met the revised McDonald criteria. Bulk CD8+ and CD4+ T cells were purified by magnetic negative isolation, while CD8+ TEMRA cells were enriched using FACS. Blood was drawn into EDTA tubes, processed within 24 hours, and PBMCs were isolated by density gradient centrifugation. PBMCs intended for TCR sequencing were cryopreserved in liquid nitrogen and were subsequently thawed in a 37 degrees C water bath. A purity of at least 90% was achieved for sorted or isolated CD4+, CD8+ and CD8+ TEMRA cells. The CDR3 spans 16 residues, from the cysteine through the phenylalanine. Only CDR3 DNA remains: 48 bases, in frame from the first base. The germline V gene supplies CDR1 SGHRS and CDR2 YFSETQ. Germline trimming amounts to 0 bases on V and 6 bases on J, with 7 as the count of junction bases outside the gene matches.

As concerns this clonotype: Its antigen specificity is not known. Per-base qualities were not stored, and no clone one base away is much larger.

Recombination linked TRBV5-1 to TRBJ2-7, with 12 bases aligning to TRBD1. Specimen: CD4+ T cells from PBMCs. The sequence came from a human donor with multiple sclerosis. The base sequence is TGCGCCAGCAGCTTGGATACGGGACAGGGGGCGTCCGAGCAGTACTTC. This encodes CASSLDTGQGASEQYF.